This is a list of T cell receptor beta chains from one sample in a study of glioma-infiltrating T cells after dendritic cell vaccination. Clones were read by immunoSEQ multiplex PCR, and TCRdb kept only the in-frame ones, dropping some. The sample yields under 100,000 clones, under 90% seen once. Sample: blood, taken before dendritic cell vaccination. All receptors come from a human donor with glioblastoma. Each CDR3 is given with its conserved first and last residue. The order of the fields is V gene, clone size, D gene, J gene, CDR3 protein, CDR3 DNA. The D gene is left open where the match is weak. Clone sizes are given selectively: once, few, many, or a class where the clone is expanded.

TRBV5-1	.	TRBD2	TRBJ2-7	CASSFGGGTYEQYF	TGCGCCAGCAGCTTTGGGGGGGGGACCTACGAGCAGTACTTC
TRBV29-1	.	TRBD1	TRBJ2-7	CSVEQGASEQYF	TGCAGCGTTGAACAGGGGGCAAGCGAGCAGTACTTC
TRBV10-2	.	.	TRBJ1-1	CASMGIEAFF	TGCGCCAGCATGGGCATTGAAGCTTTCTTT
TRBV19	.	TRBD2	TRBJ2-1	CASSIAGTSGYNEQFF	TGTGCCAGTAGTATCGCCGGGACTAGCGGTTACAATGAGCAGTTCTTC
TRBV7-9	few	.	TRBJ1-4	CASSRRGGEDEKLFF	TGTGCCAGCAGCCGCCGCGGGGGGGAAGATGAAAAACTGTTTTTT
TRBV12-5	.	.	TRBJ2-7	CASGLPTGIGEQYF	TGTGCTAGTGGTTTACCCACAGGGATCGGCGAGCAGTACTTC
TRBV7-2	.	TRBD1	TRBJ1-1	CASSPPRGLNTEAFF	TGTGCCAGCAGCCCACCGAGGGGGCTGAACACTGAAGCTTTCTTT
TRBV11-3	.	.	TRBJ1-1	CASSLGRGSMNTEAFF	TGTGCCAGCAGCTTAGGGCGGGGCAGTATGAACACTGAAGCTTTCTTT
TRBV5-1	.	TRBD1	TRBJ1-5	CASSLGQGGQPQHF	TGCGCCAGCAGCCTAGGACAGGGTGGACAGCCCCAGCATTTT
TRBV29-1	.	TRBD2	TRBJ2-1	CSARTSGSSYNEQFF	TGCAGCGCTCGCACTAGCGGGAGTTCGTACAATGAGCAGTTCTTC
TRBV11-1	few	.	TRBJ2-5	CASSSTRRGETRYF	TGTGCCAGCAGCTCTACTAGGCGGGGTGAGACCCGGTACTTC
TRBV5-1	.	TRBD1	TRBJ2-7	CASSSWGTDAYEQYF	TGCGCCAGCAGCTCCTGGGGGACAGACGCCTACGAGCAGTACTTC
TRBV19	.	TRBD1	TRBJ2-3	CATASGASRGDTQYF	TGTGCCACCGCCTCCGGGGCCTCCAGGGGGGATACGCAGTATTTT
TRBV21-1	few	.	TRBJ1-1	CASSKVPGGTEAFF	TGTGCCAGCAGCAAAGTCCCAGGTGGCACTGAAGCTTTCTTT
TRBV10-3	.	TRBD1	TRBJ1-1	CAISESTGDAEAFF	TGTGCCATCAGTGAGTCGACAGGGGACGCTGAAGCTTTCTTT
TRBV5-1	few	TRBD1	TRBJ2-7	CASSLSPGTVAYEQYF	TGCGCCAGCAGCTTGAGTCCCGGGACAGTAGCCTACGAGCAGTACTTC
TRBV30	once	.	TRBJ2-2	CAWSVGSGELFF	TGTGCCTGGAGTGTCGGTTCCGGGGAGCTGTTTTTT
TRBV13	.	.	TRBJ1-2	CASSLVLREANYGYTF	TGTGCCAGCAGCTTAGTGTTGAGGGAAGCTAACTATGGCTACACCTTC
TRBV6-1	once	TRBD1	TRBJ1-2	CASSEASGQIYGYTF	TGTGCCAGCAGTGAAGCCTCGGGACAGATCTATGGCTACACCTTC
TRBV6-1	.	TRBD1	TRBJ2-3	CASTHRGDTQYF	TGTGCCAGCACCCACAGGGGGGATACGCAGTATTTT
TRBV13	.	.	TRBJ2-1	CASSLSIPQVASDSYNEQFF	TGTGCCAGCAGCTTATCCATTCCCCAAGTAGCCTCCGACTCCTACAATGAGCAGTTCTTC
TRBV27	.	.	TRBJ2-2	CASSLSSRWAGELFF	TGTGCCAGCAGTTTATCGAGCAGGTGGGCCGGGGAGCTGTTTTTT
TRBV5-1	.	.	TRBJ1-5	CASSLGAGNQPQHF	TGCGCCAGCAGCTTGGGGGCAGGCAATCAGCCCCAGCATTTT
TRBV6-5	few	.	TRBJ2-1	CASRYVMENEQFF	TGTGCCAGCAGATATGTTATGGAGAATGAGCAGTTCTTC
TRBV6-5	.	TRBD1	TRBJ2-3	CASSLGQGAYTQYF	TGTGCCAGCAGCCTGGGACAGGGGGCTTATACGCAGTATTTT
TRBV11-2	.	.	TRBJ1-5	CASSLGGAGNQPQHF	TGTGCCAGCAGCCTTGGAGGGGCCGGCAATCAGCCCCAGCATTTT
TRBV18	.	.	TRBJ1-6	CASSPPGGSSYNSPLHF	TGTGCCAGCTCACCACCTGGAGGGAGCTCCTATAATTCACCCCTCCACTTT
TRBV30	.	TRBD1	TRBJ2-1	CAWRAGTGVYNEQFF	TGTGCCTGGAGGGCCGGGACAGGGGTCTACAATGAGCAGTTCTTC
TRBV10-2	.	TRBD1	TRBJ1-1	CASSEQGATEAFF	TGCGCCAGCAGTGAACAGGGGGCGACTGAAGCTTTCTTT
TRBV7-9	.	.	TRBJ2-7	CASSEGLLGFEQYF	TGTGCCAGCAGCGAGGGACTGCTGGGGTTCGAGCAGTACTTC
TRBV5-8	.	.	TRBJ1-1	CASSLGENTEAFF	TGTGCCAGCAGCTTGGGAGAGAACACTGAAGCTTTCTTT
TRBV27	.	.	TRBJ1-1	CASSIDSMNTEAFF	TGTGCCAGCAGTATCGACAGTATGAACACTGAAGCTTTCTTT
TRBV7-6	.	TRBD1	TRBJ1-1	CASTRRGPNTEAFF	TGTGCCAGCACCCGCAGGGGGCCGAACACTGAAGCTTTCTTT
TRBV29-1	.	TRBD2	TRBJ2-3	CSPGGGRLGDTQYF	TGCAGCCCCGGAGGCGGGAGATTGGGGGATACGCAGTATTTT
TRBV5-5	.	TRBD2	TRBJ2-1	CASSVGDSGKREQFF	TGTGCCAGCAGCGTCGGGGATAGCGGGAAAAGGGAGCAGTTCTTC
TRBV4-1	.	.	TRBJ1-1	CASSPDPGWATEAFF	TGCGCCAGCAGCCCGGACCCAGGGTGGGCCACTGAAGCTTTCTTT
TRBV25-1	.	.	TRBJ1-6	CASSDRDGRGSPLHF	TGTGCCAGCAGTGACCGGGACGGGAGAGGTTCACCCCTCCACTTT
TRBV11-2	.	.	TRBJ2-1	CASSFSRSYNEQFF	TGTGCCAGCAGCTTCTCCAGGTCCTACAATGAGCAGTTCTTC
TRBV18	once	.	TRBJ1-2	CASRPGDGYGYTF	TGTGCCAGCCGCCCGGGGGACGGCTATGGCTACACCTTC
TRBV25-1	.	TRBD1	TRBJ2-1	CASSPIQGAGNEQFF	TGTGCCAGCAGTCCCATACAGGGGGCGGGGAATGAGCAGTTCTTC
TRBV18	.	TRBD2	TRBJ2-7	CASSPTSGPYEQYF	TGTGCCAGCTCCCCCACTAGCGGTCCCTACGAGCAGTACTTC
TRBV5-4	.	.	TRBJ1-3	CASSLDRGNTIYF	TGTGCCAGCAGCTTGGACCGGGGAAACACCATATATTTT
TRBV4-1	.	.	TRBJ2-4	CASSPRRGATNIQYF	TGCGCCAGCAGCCCTCGAAGGGGCGCGACAAACATTCAGTACTTC
TRBV6-1	.	.	TRBJ2-1	CASSDRIAAEQFF	TGTGCCAGCAGTGATCGGATAGCAGCTGAGCAGTTCTTC
TRBV30	.	TRBD2	TRBJ2-5	CARAGGRAETQYF	TGTGCCAGAGCGGGAGGGCGCGCAGAGACCCAGTACTTC
TRBV6-4	.	TRBD2	TRBJ2-1	CASSDRGTSGGSSYNEQFF	TGTGCCAGCAGTGACAGGGGGACTAGCGGGGGGAGCTCCTACAATGAGCAGTTCTTC